This paragraph reports one T cell receptor beta chain. In the study's own analysis: Reference gene primers were amplified, and this amplification served to estimate nucleated cell counts. The method was immunoSEQ multiplex PCR; TCRdb's version includes in-frame clones alone and lacks a portion of them. That table gives V, J and clone size, and the DNA gave D and trimming. The repertoire consists of 100,000 to 150,000 clones, with 86% occurring once and the leading ten covering approximately 7.9%. This record comes from a study of blood T cell repertoires in COVID-19. Background on the study: Acute and convalescent COVID-19 specimens originated in the United States, Italy and Spain. The analysed material was cDNA or gDNA that came from T cells, B-cell-depleted T cells, or PBMCs.

From germline, CDR1 is MDHEN and CDR2 SYDVKM. The CDR3 has 15 residues. Trimming cost V 5 bases and J 1 base; bases outside gene matches: 5. This TCR was recovered from a man between 70 and 80 years old who had recovered from COVID-19. The sequenced sample was peripheral blood. The chain carries TRBV28 and TRBJ1-2; the match to TRBD1 covers 9 bases. The CDR3 sequence: CASSTMTGGNYGYTF. CDR3 bases: TGTGCCAGCAGTACTATGACAGGGGGTAACTATGGCTACACCTTC.